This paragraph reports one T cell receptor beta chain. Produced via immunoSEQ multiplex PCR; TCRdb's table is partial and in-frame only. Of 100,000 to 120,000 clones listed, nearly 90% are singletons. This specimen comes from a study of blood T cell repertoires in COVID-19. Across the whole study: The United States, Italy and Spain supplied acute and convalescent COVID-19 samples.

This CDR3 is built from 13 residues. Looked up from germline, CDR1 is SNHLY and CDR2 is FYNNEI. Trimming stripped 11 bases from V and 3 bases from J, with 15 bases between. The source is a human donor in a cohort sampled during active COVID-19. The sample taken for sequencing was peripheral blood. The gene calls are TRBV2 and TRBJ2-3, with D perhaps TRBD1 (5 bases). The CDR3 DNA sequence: TGTGCCTTCGTCCAGGGTATTACAGATACGCAGTATTTT. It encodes CAFVQGITDTQYF. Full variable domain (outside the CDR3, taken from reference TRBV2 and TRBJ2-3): EPEVTQTPSHQVTQMGQEVILRCVPISNHLYFYWYRQILGQKVEFLVSFYNNEISEKSEIFDDQFSVERPDGSNFTLKIRSTKLEDSAMYFCAFVQGITDTQYFGPGTRLTVL.